This entry concerns a single T cell receptor beta chain. Trimming at V came to 5 bases and at J to 7 bases, leaving 10 bases not matched to a gene. CDR1 and CDR2 from the germline V gene are SGHVS and FNYEAQ. The CDR3 is made up of 14 amino acids. The data are from a study of shared clonotypes between healthy human individuals. Study-level information: Used for every donor were three CD4 naive, three CD4 memory, two CD8 naive and one CD8 memory plate.

Original handling: ImmunoSEQ gave junction-only sequences without quality scores, so filtering differed. The protocol was immunoSEQ multiplex PCR, while the TCRdb copy is restricted to in-frame clones and leaves out a portion. That table is the source of V, J and clone size, and D and trimming were worked out from the DNA. The sample includes under 2,000,000 clones, roughly 94% of them seen just once. Naivety among CD8 cells was defined by CD45RO negativity and positive CCR7 selection, thereby excluding terminally differentiated effector memory CD45RA+ cells. The donors were adults (healthy and HIV-negative) with no recent acute infections or vaccinations.

Material: naive CD8+ T cells sorted from blood. The J gene is TRBJ1-1, the V gene TRBV7-6; 7 bases agree with TRBD1. The origin of this receptor is a man between 18 and 29 years old in good health. The CDR3 protein is CASSPGGKGDEAFF. The CDR3 DNA reads as TGTGCCAGCAGCCCAGGGGGGAAGGGTGATGAAGCTTTCTTT.